These T cell receptor beta chains were read from a single sample in a study of T cell responses to AZD1222 COVID-19 vaccine. This table comes from immunoSEQ multiplex PCR, and its TCRdb copy is limited to in-frame clones, with some not included. The sample holds some 80,000 clones, about 80% seen once. Here the sequenced sample was peripheral blood, taken 28 days after the second dose of the MenACWY control vaccine. These receptors all come from an adult who received the MenACWY meningococcal vaccine as a control. The CDR3 runs from the conserved cysteine through the conserved F or W. D genes are given only for firm matches. Some rows mark clone size as missing; the rest say once, few, many or name a class of expanded clone.

NA TRBJ2-1 TRBV20-1 NA CSARPFGEQFF TGCAGTGCTAGACCCTTCGGGGAGCAGTTCTTC
NA TRBJ2-7 TRBV30 NA CAWSVNGYEQYF TGTGCCTGGAGTGTAAACGGGTACGAGCAGTACTTC
NA TRBJ1-3 TRBV30 NA CAWSVRLGAGNTIYF TGTGCCTGGAGTGTACGGTTGGGGGCTGGAAACACCATATATTTT
NA TRBJ2-1 TRBV7-9 many CASSPGTHTYNEQFF TGTGCCAGCAGCCCCGGGACTCATACCTACAATGAGCAGTTCTTC
NA TRBJ2-1 TRBV5-4 NA CASSAAGLYNEQFF TGTGCCAGCAGCGCGGCGGGACTCTACAATGAGCAGTTCTTC
NA TRBJ1-3 TRBV3-1/TRBV3-2 NA CASSQGLAVPGNTIYF TGTGCCAGCAGCCAAGGACTGGCGGTCCCCGGAAACACCATATATTTT
NA TRBJ1-1 TRBV29-1 few CSVERIAGTEAFF TGCAGCGTTGAAAGGATTGCGGGGACTGAAGCTTTCTTT
TRBD1 TRBJ2-5 TRBV3-1/TRBV3-2 once CASSPTGRETQYF TGTGCCAGCAGCCCGACAGGGCGAGAGACCCAGTACTTC
TRBD1 TRBJ2-7 TRBV7-9 NA CASSLGRGYEQYF TGTGCCAGCAGCTTGGGCAGGGGGTACGAGCAGTACTTC
TRBD1 TRBJ1-2 TRBV6-1 NA CASSDNRGLNYGYTF TGTGCCAGCAGTGACAACAGGGGCCTTAACTATGGCTACACCTTC
TRBD1 TRBJ1-2 TRBV5-4 NA CASSFRDRGSNYGYTF TGTGCCAGCAGCTTCCGGGACAGGGGGTCTAACTATGGCTACACCTTC
NA TRBJ1-1 TRBV7-8 once CASSFSGTTEAFF TGTGCCAGCAGCTTTTCCGGTACGACTGAAGCTTTCTTT
NA TRBJ1-2 TRBV27 NA CASSRDGSGYGYTF TGTGCCAGCAGCCGGGACGGGTCGGGCTATGGCTACACCTTC
NA TRBJ1-1 TRBV7-9 NA CASSLGSSNTEAFF TGTGCCAGCAGCTTAGGCTCCTCGAACACTGAAGCTTTCTTT
TRBD1 TRBJ2-7 TRBV6-2/TRBV6-3 NA CASSYVNRDRSFYEQYF TGTGCCAGCAGTTACGTTAACCGGGACAGATCTTTCTACGAGCAGTACTTC
NA TRBJ1-1 TRBV6-1 NA CASSEPGALGPEAFF TGTGCCAGCAGTGAACCGGGAGCCCTAGGGCCTGAAGCTTTCTTT
TRBD1 TRBJ2-1 TRBV7-2 NA CASSLNQGVSQFF TGTGCCAGCAGCTTAAACCAGGGGGTGTCGCAGTTCTTC
NA TRBJ1-2 TRBV30 few CASRHRRAGGYTF TGTGCCTCCCGACACAGACGTGCGGGGGGCTACACCTTC
TRBD2 TRBJ2-1 TRBV30 once CAWSVFGRGEQFF TGTGCCTGGAGTGTTTTTGGGAGGGGTGAGCAGTTCTTC
NA TRBJ2-3 TRBV9 NA CASSVGAGDTQYF TGTGCCAGCAGCGTGGGGGCCGGAGATACGCAGTATTTT
TRBD1 TRBJ2-2 TRBV5-5 NA CASSQGTGGTGELFF TGTGCCAGCAGCCAAGGGACAGGGGGCACCGGGGAGCTGTTTTTT
NA TRBJ1-2 TRBV7-9 NA CASSRSNPGIHYGYTF TGTGCCAGCAGCCGCAGCAACCCAGGGATTCACTATGGCTACACCTTC
NA TRBJ1-5 TRBV9 NA CASSSAGERGQPQHF TGTGCCAGCAGCTCCGCGGGGGAAAGGGGTCAGCCCCAGCATTTT
NA TRBJ1-4 TRBV19 NA CASSMGQATNEKLFF TGTGCCAGTAGTATGGGCCAAGCAACTAATGAAAAACTGTTTTTT
NA TRBJ2-2 TRBV7-6 NA CASSLIRTDANTGELFF TGTGCCAGCAGCCTGATTCGGACAGATGCGAACACCGGGGAGCTGTTTTTT
NA TRBJ1-2 TRBV7-2 few CASSLAPGSLEGYTF TGTGCCAGCAGCTTAGCCCCAGGCTCCCTAGAAGGCTACACCTTC
TRBD1 TRBJ2-2 TRBV2 NA CASTRTGGDTGELFF TGTGCCAGCACACGGACAGGGGGCGATACCGGGGAGCTGTTTTTT
NA TRBJ1-5 TRBV6-5 few CASSAGQSNQPQHF TGTGCCAGCAGCGCCGGACAGAGCAATCAGCCCCAGCATTTT
TRBD1 TRBJ2-5 TRBV6-1 NA CASSEDRGWETQYF TGTGCCAGCAGTGAAGACAGGGGGTGGGAGACCCAGTACTTC
NA TRBJ1-1 TRBV6-5 once CATTRGQRNTEAFF TGTGCCACCACCCGGGGGCAGCGGAACACTGAAGCTTTCTTT
NA TRBJ1-2 TRBV4-3 NA CASSQESSPYWLSNYGYTF TGCGCCAGCAGCCAAGAGTCAAGCCCCTACTGGCTTTCTAACTATGGCTACACCTTC
TRBD1 TRBJ1-1 TRBV5-1 few CASSSTGGHTEAFF TGCGCCAGCAGCTCGACAGGGGGCCACACTGAAGCTTTCTTT
TRBD1 TRBJ1-2 TRBV5-1 once CASSPNRGQALSANYGYTF TGCGCCAGCAGTCCTAACAGGGGACAGGCGCTATCGGCTAACTATGGCTACACCTTC
NA TRBJ2-3 TRBV5-4 NA CASSQGQGTDTQYF TGTGCCAGCAGCCAAGGACAAGGCACAGATACGCAGTATTTT
NA TRBJ2-1 TRBV6-5 NA CASSYVRGNEQFF TGTGCCAGCAGTTATGTAAGGGGAAATGAGCAGTTCTTC
NA TRBJ1-5 TRBV19 NA CASSMSGGQPQHF TGTGCCAGTAGTATGAGCGGTGGGCAGCCCCAGCATTTT
NA TRBJ1-2 TRBV3-1/TRBV3-2 NA CASSRTVTEGYTF TGTGCCAGCAGCCGAACCGTGACAGAGGGCTACACCTTC
NA TRBJ1-1 TRBV4-3 NA CASSHALGRNEAFF TGCGCCAGCAGCCACGCGTTAGGACGGAATGAAGCTTTCTTT
NA TRBJ2-5 TRBV6-1 few CASSESRAQETQYF TGTGCCAGCAGTGAAAGCAGGGCCCAAGAGACCCAGTACTTC
TRBD1 TRBJ2-5 TRBV7-9 NA CASSLIVGQGSGETQYF TGTGCCAGCAGCTTAATCGTCGGACAGGGTTCGGGGGAGACCCAGTACTTC
TRBD1 TRBJ1-1 TRBV19 NA CASSQGVNTEAFF TGTGCCAGTAGCCAGGGGGTGAACACTGAAGCTTTCTTT
TRBD1 TRBJ2-7 TRBV19 NA CATQGQNSYEQYF TGTGCCACCCAGGGACAGAACTCCTACGAGCAGTACTTC
NA TRBJ1-2 TRBV30 NA CAWSYGGESGYTF TGTGCCTGGAGCTACGGGGGGGAGAGTGGCTACACCTTC
NA TRBJ1-1 TRBV7-6 NA CASSLGGVNTEAFF TGTGCCAGCAGCTTGGGGGGGGTCAACACTGAAGCTTTCTTT
TRBD2 TRBJ2-7 TRBV30 NA CAWSVRGASYEQYF TGTGCCTGGAGTGTGCGGGGGGCCTCCTACGAGCAGTACTTC
NA TRBJ2-5 TRBV5-6 once CASSLAFRTAGETQYF TGTGCCAGCAGCTTGGCGTTTCGGACAGCTGGAGAGACCCAGTACTTC
NA TRBJ1-5 TRBV4-1 NA CASSQVKDIGRPQHF TGCGCCAGCAGCCAAGTAAAGGACATCGGAAGGCCCCAGCATTTT
TRBD1 TRBJ2-7 TRBV7-2 few CASSLAGSGGHYF TGTGCCAGCAGCTTAGCGGGTTCAGGGGGACATTACTTC
NA TRBJ2-7 TRBV5-1 NA CASSRGPLDEQYF TGCGCCAGCAGTAGGGGACCTCTCGACGAGCAGTACTTC
NA TRBJ1-2 TRBV30 once CAWSPQEGPVCTF TGTGCCTGGAGCCCCCAAGAGGGTCCGGTCTGTACCTTC
NA TRBJ2-7 TRBV11-2 NA CASSSLDEQYF TGTGCCAGCAGCTCCCTGGACGAGCAGTACTTC
NA TRBJ1-2 TRBV7-2 NA CASSPRAQAYGYTF TGTGCCAGCAGCCCTCGTGCGCAGGCGTATGGCTACACCTTC
NA TRBJ1-3 TRBV2 NA CASSEGGGNTIYF TGTGCCAGCAGTGAAGGGGGCGGAAACACCATATATTTT
NA TRBJ1-6 TRBV7-8 few CASSHSAHHSPLHF TGTGCCAGCAGCCACTCAGCCCATCATTCACCCCTCCACTTT
NA TRBJ2-2 TRBV2 once CASSVKTGAGELFF TGTGCCAGCAGTGTCAAGACCGGTGCCGGGGAGCTGTTTTTT